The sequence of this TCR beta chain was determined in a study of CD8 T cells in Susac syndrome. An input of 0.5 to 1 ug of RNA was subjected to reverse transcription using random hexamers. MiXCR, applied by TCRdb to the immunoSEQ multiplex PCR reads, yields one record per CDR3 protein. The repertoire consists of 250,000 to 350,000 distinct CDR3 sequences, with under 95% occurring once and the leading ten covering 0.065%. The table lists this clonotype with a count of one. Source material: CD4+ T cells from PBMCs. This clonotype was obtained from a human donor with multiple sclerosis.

The CDR3 here is CASSLELAGGLDTQYF. Here the CDR3 DNA reads TGCGCCAGCAGCTTGGAACTAGCGGGGGGACTAGATACGCAGTATTTT. The chain is built from TRBV5-1 and TRBJ2-3; 12 bases are a match to TRBD2. The CDR3 runs 16 residues. Germline loops: CDR1 SGHRS, CDR2 YFSETQ. V was clipped by 0 bases and J by 5 bases; unmatched bases: 4.